The 10 T cell receptor beta chains given below trace back to one sample, sequenced in a study of blood T cell repertoires in COVID-19. Using immunoSEQ multiplex PCR, the repertoire was profiled, and TCRdb retains in-frame clones only, with some absent. Found here are 110,000 to 150,000 clones, around 90% of them singletons; the top ten hold less than 2%. The sequenced sample consisted of peripheral blood. The receptors come from a woman between 45 and 60 years old with acute or convalescent COVID-19.

V gene TRBV4-1 combines with J gene TRBJ2-3; 7 bases fit TRBD2. The CDR3 loop spans 16 amino acids. From germline, CDR1 is MGHRA and CDR2 YSYEKL. V trimming: 3 bases; J trimming: 0 bases; junction bases outside the gene matches: 6. The CDR3 reads CASSQILATSTDTQYF. Here the CDR3 DNA reads TGCGCCAGCAGCCAGATACTAGCGACTAGCACAGATACGCAGTATTTT.

This chain joins TRBV7-9 and TRBJ1-4; 11 bases align to TRBD1. Germline V gene lookup returns CDR1 SEHNR and CDR2 FQNEAQ (reference sequence). J lost 6 bases, V lost 7 bases, and 10 bases had no gene match. The CDR3 loop spans 16 amino acids. This CDR3 is CASTLTRTGGYEKLFF. The DNA of the CDR3 is TGTGCCAGCACCCTTACAAGGACAGGGGGCTATGAAAAACTGTTTTTT.

This clone has only a few counts. The chain employs TRBV19 and TRBJ2-7; 7 bases match TRBD2. Germline CDR1 reads LNHDA; CDR2 reads SQIVND (reference sequence). CDR3 length: 15 residues. The junction had 14 bases not matched to a gene; V was cut back by 8 bases and J by 4 bases. This chain's CDR3 is CASAAWGGEAYEQYF. CDR3 bases: TGTGCCAGTGCCGCATGGGGAGGGGAAGCGTACGAGCAGTACTTC.

The gene calls are TRBV28 and TRBJ2-3; TRBD2 matches at 12 bases. The CDR3 has 14 amino acids. V was clipped by 2 bases and J by 8 bases; unmatched bases: 2. Germline V gene data show CDR1 as MDHEN and CDR2 as SYDVKM. The CDR3 loop is CASSLPSGGATQYF. CDR3 nucleotides: TGTGCCAGCAGTTTACCTAGCGGGGGGGCTACGCAGTATTTT.

The chain couples TRBV11-2 to TRBJ1-3, with 7 bases fitting TRBD1. Trimming at V came to 2 bases and at J to 4 bases, leaving 8 bases not matched to a gene. The CDR3 consists of 16 residues. The germline V gene has CDR1 SGHAT and CDR2 FQNNGV. Here the CDR3 DNA reads TGTGCCAGCAGCTTAAGGTACAGGGGATCCGGAAACACCATATATTTT. This encodes CASSLRYRGSGNTIYF.

On this clone: At one end, the junction sequence differs from germline, possibly due to a read error. This same CDR3 is encoded by further DNA sequences in the sample. The chain joins TRBV2 to TRBJ2-2; the match to TRBD1 covers 8 bases. The CDR3 is made up of 14 amino acids. Germline loops: CDR1 SNHLY, CDR2 FYNNEI. The CDR3: CASRQGENTGELFF. DNA for the CDR3: TGTGCCAGCAGACAGGGGGAGAACACCGGGGAGCTATTTTTT.

This clone came up once. This chain joins TRBV19 and TRBJ1-1; 7 bases line up with TRBD1. Germline assignment: CDR1 LNHDA and CDR2 SQIVND (reference sequence). The CDR3 has 14 amino acids. J lost 3 bases, V lost 6 bases, and 7 bases had no gene match. The chain's CDR3 is CASRLQGRDTEAFF. The CDR3 bases are TGTGCCAGTAGGCTACAGGGGCGAGACACTGAAGCTTTCTTT. The whole variable domain, filled in from reference TRBV19 and TRBJ1-1, reads DGGITQSPKYLFRKEGQNVTLSCEQNLNHDAMYWYRQDPGQGLRLIYYSQIVNDFQKGDIAEGYSVSREKKESFPLTVTSAQKNPTAFYLCASRLQGRDTEAFFGQGTRLTVV.

The chain employs TRBV11-2 and TRBJ2-2; D remains unclear. Per germline, CDR1 SGHAT and CDR2 FQNNGV. V gave up 1 base and J gave up 0 bases, with 9 bases separating them. CDR3 length equals 16 residues. The DNA of the CDR3 is TGTGCCAGCAGCTTAGTTACAACTACGAACACCGGGGAGCTGTTTTTT. Translating gives CASSLVTTTNTGELFF.

The rearrangement joins TRBV3-1 (or the pseudogene TRBV3-2) to TRBJ2-7, with D possibly being TRBD2 (6 bases). Germline V gene data show CDR1 as LGHDT and CDR2 as YNNKEL (reference sequence). The V end was cut by 0 bases, the J end by 8 bases, with 11 bases between. This CDR3 has 13 amino acids. In DNA form, the CDR3 reads TGTGCCAGCAGCCAAGACGGGGGACGGCAGCAGTACTTC. Residues: CASSQDGGRQQYF.

This chain uses TRBV27 with TRBJ2-7, with 8 nucleotides matching TRBD2. The CDR3 contains 16 residues. V trimming: 3 bases; J trimming: 0 bases; junction bases outside the gene matches: 7. Germline-derived CDR1 and CDR2 are MNHEY and SMNVEV (reference sequence). The CDR3 reads CASSFGSSGFSYEQYF. The CDR3 DNA reads as TGTGCCAGCAGTTTCGGGTCTAGCGGGTTCTCCTACGAGCAGTACTTC.